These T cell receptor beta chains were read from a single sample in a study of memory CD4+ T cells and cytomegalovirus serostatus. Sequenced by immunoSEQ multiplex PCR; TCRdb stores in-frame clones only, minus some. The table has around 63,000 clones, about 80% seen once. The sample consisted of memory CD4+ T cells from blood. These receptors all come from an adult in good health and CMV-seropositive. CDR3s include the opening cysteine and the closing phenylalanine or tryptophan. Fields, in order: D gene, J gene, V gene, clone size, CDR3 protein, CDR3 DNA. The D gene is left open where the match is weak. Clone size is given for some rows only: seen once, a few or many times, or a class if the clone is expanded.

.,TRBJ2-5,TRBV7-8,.,CASSLRFQETQYF,TGTGCCAGCAGCTTACGGTTTCAGGAGACCCAGTACTTC
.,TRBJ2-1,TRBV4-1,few,CASSQVQGSYNEQFF,TGCGCCAGCAGCCAAGTACAGGGAAGTTACAATGAGCAGTTCTTC
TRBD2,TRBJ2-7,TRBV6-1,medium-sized,CASLIRGGSYEQYF,TGTGCCAGCCTGATCCGGGGGGGTAGCTACGAGCAGTACTTC
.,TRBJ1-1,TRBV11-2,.,CASSLVPHQYTEAFF,TGTGCCAGCAGCTTAGTTCCTCACCAATACACTGAAGCTTTCTTT
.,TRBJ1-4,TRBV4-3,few,CASSQARATTNEKLFF,TGCGCCAGCAGCCAAGCGCGGGCAACAACTAATGAAAAACTGTTTTTT
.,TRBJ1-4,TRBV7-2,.,CASTLGEKLFF,TGTGCCAGCACCCTTGGGGAAAAACTGTTTTTT
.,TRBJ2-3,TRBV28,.,CASSPPQTDTQYF,TGTGCCAGCAGTCCCCCCCAAACAGATACGCAGTATTTT
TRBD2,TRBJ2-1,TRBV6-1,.,CASSRLAGGDEQFF,TGTGCCAGCAGCCGACTAGCGGGGGGGGATGAGCAGTTCTTC
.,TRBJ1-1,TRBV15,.,CATSPRVNTEAFF,TGTGCCACCAGCCCCCGGGTGAACACTGAAGCTTTCTTT
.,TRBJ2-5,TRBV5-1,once,CASSLGGGQTQETQYF,TGCGCCAGCAGCTTGGGCGGGGGCCAGACCCAAGAGACCCAGTACTTC
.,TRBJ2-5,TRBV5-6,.,CASSLPTLQETQYF,TGTGCCAGCAGCTTGCCGACACTTCAAGAGACCCAGTACTTC
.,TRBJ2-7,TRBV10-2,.,CASSGPGADEQYF,TGCGCCAGCAGTGGTCCGGGGGCGGACGAGCAGTACTTC
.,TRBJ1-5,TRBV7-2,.,CASRKQDQPQHF,TGTGCCAGCAGGAAACAGGATCAGCCCCAGCATTTT
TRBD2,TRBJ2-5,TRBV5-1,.,CASSEAGGPETQYF,TGCGCCAGCAGCGAGGCGGGGGGGCCGGAGACCCAGTACTTC
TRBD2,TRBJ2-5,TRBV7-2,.,CASRPPGLAGGGETQYF,TGTGCCAGCAGACCCCCGGGACTAGCGGGAGGTGGAGAGACCCAGTACTTC
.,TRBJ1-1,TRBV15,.,CATSENPNTEAFF,TGTGCCACCAGCGAGAACCCAAACACTGAAGCTTTCTTT
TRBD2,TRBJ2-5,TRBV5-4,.,CASSRGDYGEETQYF,TGTGCCAGCAGCCGGGGGGACTATGGGGAAGAGACCCAGTACTTC
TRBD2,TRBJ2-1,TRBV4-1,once,CASSQRGGSYNEQFF,TGCGCCAGCAGCCAACGGGGGGGGTCCTACAATGAGCAGTTCTTC
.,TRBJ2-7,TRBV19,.,CASSIRVQYEQYF,TGTGCCAGTAGTATCAGGGTACAGTACGAGCAGTACTTC
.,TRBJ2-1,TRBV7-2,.,CASSLESGLTYNEQFF,TGTGCCAGCAGCTTAGAGTCCGGCCTTACCTACAATGAGCAGTTCTTC
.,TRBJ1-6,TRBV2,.,CASSVPGQSSYNSPLHF,TGTGCCAGCAGTGTTCCAGGGCAGAGCTCCTATAATTCACCCCTCCACTTT
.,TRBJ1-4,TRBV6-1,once,CASSERPDSNEKLFF,TGTGCCAGCAGTGAAAGGCCTGACAGTAATGAAAAACTGTTTTTT
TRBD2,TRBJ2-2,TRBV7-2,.,CASSLAGGDNTGELFF,TGTGCCAGCAGCTTAGCGGGAGGGGATAACACCGGGGAGCTGTTTTTT
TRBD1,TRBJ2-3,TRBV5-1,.,CASSWSGQGTDTQYF,TGCGCCAGCAGCTGGTCGGGACAGGGAACAGATACGCAGTATTTT
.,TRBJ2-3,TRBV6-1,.,CASSVGGDTQYF,TGTGCCAGCAGTGTTGGGGGAGATACGCAGTATTTT
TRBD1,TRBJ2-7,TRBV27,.,CASSLGTGGTYEQYF,TGTGCCAGCAGTTTGGGGACAGGGGGGACCTACGAGCAGTACTTC
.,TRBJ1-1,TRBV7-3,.,CASSLIMAENTEAFF,TGTGCCAGCAGCTTAATAATGGCAGAGAACACTGAAGCTTTCTTT
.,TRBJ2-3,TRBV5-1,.,CASSPTPNSEGGDTQYF,TGCGCCAGCAGCCCTACTCCGAACAGCGAAGGAGGAGATACGCAGTATTTT
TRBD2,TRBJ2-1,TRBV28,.,CASRPVGGGQRDEQFF,TGTGCCAGCAGGCCAGTGGGGGGAGGGCAAAGGGATGAGCAGTTCTTC
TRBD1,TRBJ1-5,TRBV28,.,CASSSLGTALDQPQHF,TGTGCCAGCAGTTCCCTGGGGACAGCTTTAGATCAGCCCCAGCATTTT